Each of the 28 T cell receptor beta chains below was sequenced from the same sample in a study of blood T cell repertoires in COVID-19. Generated by immunoSEQ multiplex PCR, the TCRdb table keeps only in-frame clones and is missing some. The table includes approximately 150,000 clones, around nine tenths detected once. Sequenced: peripheral blood. The receptor set was obtained from a woman of 80 years or more with COVID-19, enrolled during active disease.

A single count supports this clone. The V gene is TRBV6-2 or TRBV6-3, the J gene TRBJ1-3, with no clear D. The CDR3 has 13 amino acids. Germline CDR1 and CDR2: MNHEY and SVGEGT. The V end was cut by 4 bases, the J end by 0 bases, with 4 bases between. CDR3 loop: CASSSLSGNTIYF. For the CDR3, the DNA is TGTGCCAGCAGTTCACTCTCTGGAAACACCATATATTTT.

This sequence joins TRBV28 and TRBJ1-2, with 7 bases that match TRBD1. The CDR3 extends over 16 amino acids. Germline lookup yields CDR1 MDHEN and CDR2 SYDVKM. V gave up 7 bases and J gave up 5 bases; unmatched junction bases: 16. The CDR3 protein is CASISAPGQRSYGYTF. The CDR3 region has the DNA TGTGCCAGCATTTCCGCCCCGGGACAGAGGTCGTATGGCTACACCTTC.

This clone was seen once. This chain uses TRBV4-3 with TRBJ2-3; tentative D call: TRBD2 (6 bases). Germline CDR1 and CDR2: LGHNA and YSLEER. V lost 1 base, J lost 2 bases, and 10 bases lay in between. The CDR3 runs to 15 residues. The chain's CDR3 is CASSQAPSDTDTQYF. CDR3 nucleotide sequence: TGCGCCAGCAGCCAAGCCCCTAGCGACACAGATACGCAGTATTTT.

This clone was seen a handful of times. The chain is built from TRBV25-1 and TRBJ2-7; 8 bases fit TRBD1. The CDR3 sequence is 14 residues long. The germline gives CDR1 MGHDK, CDR2 SYGVNS. Unmatched junction bases numbered 7, after V lost 6 bases and J lost 3 bases. The CDR3 DNA is TGTGCCAGCAGCGGCAGGGGGCTCATCTACGAGCAGTACTTC. It translates to CASSGRGLIYEQYF.

V usage is TRBV7-9 and J usage is TRBJ1-2; D perhaps matches TRBD1 (6 bases). V lost 5 bases and J lost 9, with 16 bases in between. The CDR3 length is 13 residues. CDR1 and CDR2 (germline): SEHNR, FQNEAQ (reference sequence). DNA of the CDR3: TGTGCCAGCAGCCCTAGGGGGACGGACAGCTACACCTTC. The encoded protein is CASSPRGTDSYTF.

V and J are TRBV27 and TRBJ2-7; TRBD2 matches at 11 bases. Germline CDR1 and CDR2: MNHEY and SMNVEV (reference sequence). V dropped 2 bases and J dropped 5; count of bases not matched to a gene: 5. CDR3 length: 15 residues. The CDR3 region is CASSLGSGRANEQYF. The CDR3 DNA reads as TGTGCCAGCAGTTTAGGTAGCGGGAGGGCGAACGAGCAGTACTTC.

The chain joins TRBV6-5 to TRBJ1-1; TRBD1 aligns across 7 bases. Trimming cost V 0 bases and J 10 bases; bases outside gene matches: 8. Germline CDR1 MNHEY, CDR2 SVGAGI. The length of the CDR3 is 14 residues. This CDR3 reads CASSYSKGRDRAFF. The CDR3 DNA follows: TGTGCCAGCAGTTACTCGAAGGGCAGGGACAGAGCTTTCTTT.

The genes are TRBV7-9 and TRBJ2-5; D is possibly TRBD2 (5 bases). Germline V gives CDR1 SEHNR, CDR2 FQNEAQ (reference sequence). With 1 base removed from V and 5 bases from J, the gap between germline ends came to 20 bases. This CDR3 is 17 amino acids long. The CDR3, as DNA: TGTGCCAGCAGCTTAGGGGAGCTGACCCCCGGGAAGGAGACCCAGTACTTC. This codes for CASSLGELTPGKETQYF. Based on the CDR3 plus reference TRBV7-9 and TRBJ2-5, the full variable domain is DTGVSQNPRHKITKRGQNVTFRCDPISEHNRLYWYRQTLGQGPEFLTYFQNEAQLEKSRLLSDRFSAERPKGSFSTLEIQRTEQGDSAMYLCASSLGELTPGKETQYFGPGTRLLVL.

The chain employs TRBV5-6 and TRBJ2-2; D uncertain. Germline CDR1 SGHDT, CDR2 YYEEEE. The CDR3 sequence is 15 residues long. Trimming removed 1 base at V and 7 bases at J, with 14 bases between. Here the CDR3 reads CASSLSVVRNGELFF. The CDR3 DNA reads as TGTGCCAGCAGCTTGTCCGTTGTCAGGAACGGGGAGCTGTTTTTT.

V gene TRBV6-9 combines with J gene TRBJ2-1; D not resolved. The V gene lost 4 bases and the J gene lost 3 bases, with 13 bases spanning the gap. There are 15 residues in the CDR3. Germline V gene data show CDR1 as MNHGY and CDR2 as SVAAGI. In DNA, the CDR3 is TGTGCCAGCAGTTTAAAGGAGTTCGGCTACAATGAGCAGTTCTTC. Its protein is CASSLKEFGYNEQFF.

V and J are TRBV18 and TRBJ1-5; perhaps TRBD1 as D (6 bases). This CDR3 spans 15 amino acids. The ends were cut back, 3 bases at V and 5 bases at J, with 14 bases in the middle. Germline V lookup: CDR1 KGHSH, CDR2 LQKENI. The CDR3: CASSPGQTRDQPQHF. The CDR3 bases are TGTGCCAGCTCACCTGGACAGACGAGGGATCAGCCCCAGCATTTT.

The chain combines TRBV5-1 with TRBJ1-1; D remains ambiguous. The CDR3 totals 14 residues. The germline gives CDR1 SGHRS, CDR2 YFSETQ. The ends were cut back, 4 bases at V and 0 bases at J, with 10 bases in the middle. CDR3 in DNA: TGCGCCAGCAGCCCTCTGCAGATGAACACTGAAGCTTTCTTT. This translates into CASSPLQMNTEAFF.

V and J are TRBV5-1 and TRBJ2-1; 7 nucleotides match TRBD2. Germline CDR1 reads SGHRS; CDR2 reads YFSETQ. V was pared by 4 bases and J by 0 bases, with 10 bases of the junction left unmatched. The CDR3 length is 17 residues. For the CDR3, the DNA is TGCGCCAGCAGCCCGAGGGGAGCGGGAAGCTCCTACAATGAGCAGTTCTTC. Amino acids: CASSPRGAGSSYNEQFF.

The rearrangement uses TRBV7-2 and TRBJ2-7; no clear D gene. CDR3 length equals 14 residues. The V gene's germline CDR1 is SGHTA and CDR2 FQGNSA. V lost 4 bases and J lost 6, with 16 bases in between. CDR3 loop: CASSSGSYIGEQYF. The CDR3 DNA sequence: TGTGCCAGCAGCTCAGGTTCTTATATCGGCGAGCAGTACTTC.

Of note for this clone: This sample also contains other DNA sequences that code for the same CDR3. The CDR3 sequence: CASSLGLAGTDTQYF. The CDR3 DNA follows: TGTGCCAGCAGCTTGGGACTAGCGGGCACAGATACGCAGTATTTT. This rearrangement joins TRBV7-2 to TRBJ2-3, with TRBD2 identical over 11 bases. The ends lost 3 bases at V and 1 base at J; junction bases unmatched: 0. Germline loops: CDR1 SGHTA, CDR2 FQGNSA. CDR3 length equals 15 residues.

This sequence joins TRBV28 and TRBJ2-1; 7 bases line up with TRBD1. The J segment lost 7 bases and the V segment lost 6 bases, leaving 12 bases of the junction unmatched. The CDR3 has 15 residues. Germline V CDR1 and CDR2: MDHEN, SYDVKM. The CDR3: CASSRVGTVINEQFF. As DNA, the CDR3 is TGTGCCAGCAGCCGCGTCGGGACAGTTATTAATGAGCAGTTCTTC.

The chain is built from TRBV5-1 and TRBJ2-2; a weak D match, TRBD2 (6 bases). Deletions cut 0 bases from V and 1 base from J, with 10 bases between. The CDR3 extends over 16 amino acids. Germline V gene lookup returns CDR1 SGHRS and CDR2 YFSETQ. DNA of the CDR3: TGCGCCAGCAGCTTGGGGGTAGCGGAGAACACCGGGGAGCTGTTTTTT. The encoded protein is CASSLGVAENTGELFF.

This chain links TRBV7-9 with TRBJ1-5; weak D call: TRBD1 (6 bases). The V gene's germline CDR1 is SEHNR and CDR2 FQNEAQ (reference sequence). The CDR3 runs 12 residues. The V and J ends lost 1 base and 11 bases respectively, with 9 bases between them. The CDR3 DNA sequence: TGTGCCAGCAGCTTAGACACAGGGTCCCAGCATTTT. This gives the protein CASSLDTGSQHF. The entire variable domain, with the rest obtained from reference TRBV7-9 and TRBJ1-5, is as follows: DTGVSQNPRHKITKRGQNVTFRCDPISEHNRLYWYRQTLGQGPEFLTYFQNEAQLEKSRLLSDRFSAERPKGSFSTLEIQRTEQGDSAMYLCASSLDTGSQHFGDGTRLSIL.

CDR3 DNA sequence: TGTGCCACGACAGGGTCTCGCAATCAGCCCCAGCATTTT. Translated, it gives CATTGSRNQPQHF. V gene TRBV10-3 combines with J gene TRBJ1-5; 7 positions agree with TRBD1. J gave up 2 bases and V 10 bases, and 5 bases lay outside the gene matches. This CDR3 spans 13 amino acids. CDR1 is ENHRY and CDR2 is SYGVKD in the germline V gene.

This clone was counted between two and nine times. The V call is TRBV7-9, the J call TRBJ1-4; D gene uncertain. Trimming took 1 base from V and 5 from J, leaving 11 bases between them. Germline loops: CDR1 SEHNR, CDR2 FQNEAQ (reference sequence). This CDR3 region has 15 residues. For the CDR3, the DNA is TGTGCCAGCAGCTTAGAGGCAGGAAGAAATGAAAAACTGTTTTTT. It is translated as CASSLEAGRNEKLFF.

The J gene is TRBJ2-7, the V gene TRBV18; tentatively, D is TRBD2 (6 bases). The CDR3 loop spans 16 amino acids. V lost 2 bases, J lost 0 bases, and 14 bases lay in between. Germline-derived CDR1 and CDR2 are KGHSH and LQKENI. The CDR3 reads CASSPGPAGSSYEQYF. The CDR3 DNA sequence: TGTGCCAGCTCACCAGGGCCAGCGGGTAGCTCCTACGAGCAGTACTTC.

The rearrangement links TRBV6-2 or TRBV6-3 to TRBJ2-4; no clear D gene. The CDR3 runs to 15 residues. From germline, CDR1 is MNHEY and CDR2 SVGEGT. V shed 5 bases and J shed 0 bases, with 11 bases lying between them. The CDR3 DNA sequence: TGTGCCAGCAGTGCTCCCTGGCTAGCCAAAAACATTCAGTACTTC. It translates to CASSAPWLAKNIQYF.

This sequence joins TRBV6-5 and TRBJ2-3; 7 nucleotides align to TRBD1. With V trimmed by 8 bases and J by 10 bases, 3 bases remained unmatched. This CDR3 comprises 10 residues. The germline gives CDR1 MNHEY, CDR2 SVGAGI. The CDR3 spells CASGDRAQYF. DNA of the CDR3: TGTGCCAGCGGGGACAGAGCGCAGTATTTT.

V gene TRBV25-1 combines with J gene TRBJ2-5; perhaps TRBD1 as D (6 bases). In germline, CDR1 is MGHDK, CDR2 SYGVNS. The CDR3 consists of 13 residues. V was shortened by 7 bases and J by 0 bases, with 9 bases between the two germline ends. CDR3 residues: CASTDRNQETQYF. The CDR3, as DNA: TGTGCCAGCACAGACAGGAACCAAGAGACCCAGTACTTC.

This chain connects TRBV28 to TRBJ1-6; D remains ambiguous. Germline V gives CDR1 MDHEN, CDR2 SYDVKM. There are 13 residues in the CDR3. V dropped 5 bases and J dropped 7 bases, with 9 bases sitting between them. The CDR3 is CASSRDMNSPLHF. DNA of the CDR3: TGTGCCAGCAGTCGCGACATGAATTCACCCCTCCACTTT.

The chain has TRBV5-4 and TRBJ1-6, with a tentative D call TRBD1 (5 bases). The CDR3 is 16 amino acids. Trimming pared 0 bases from V and 7 bases from J, leaving 14 bases between. The V gene's germline CDR1 is SGHNT and CDR2 YYREEE (reference sequence). CDR3 in DNA: TGTGCCAGCAGCTTGGCCGGGGGACCGAGAAATTCACCCCTCCACTTT. Protein: CASSLAGGPRNSPLHF.

This rearrangement joins TRBV3-1 (or the pseudogene TRBV3-2) to TRBJ1-1; D remains unclear. V lost 1 base and J 4 bases, leaving 13 bases between the germline ends. The CDR3 has 15 amino acids. CDR1 is LGHDT, CDR2 YNNKEL, per germline (reference sequence). The CDR3 loop is CASSQGVAGGTEAFF. The CDR3 DNA reads as TGTGCCAGCAGCCAAGGGGTTGCGGGCGGCACTGAAGCTTTCTTT.

This chain links TRBV6-5 with TRBJ2-5; D might be TRBD2 (5 bases). The CDR3 runs to 14 residues. Germline CDR1 and CDR2: MNHEY and SVGAGI. V was pared by 0 bases and J by 5 bases, with 10 bases between. CDR3 in amino acids: CASSYSVSGETQYF. The CDR3 nucleotides read TGTGCCAGCAGTTACTCAGTGTCGGGGGAGACCCAGTACTTC.